This T cell receptor beta chain was identified in a study of human T cells and chemical hapten exposure. Study information: 0.01% DPC was applied to the upper back in patch tests, which were read at 6 days. The study's findings and limits: Versus controls, significantly more large CDR3 similarity clusters arose from expanded TCRs.

This sample's time point: patch test 1, 2 weeks after DPC sensitization. Specified treatment: therapeutic diphenylcyclopropenone sensitization with weekly scalp DPC. It was from unfractionated whole blood that total RNA was extracted. In the authors' workflow: Samples held a median of approximately 96,000 TCRs, range about 20,000–700,000. One entry per CDR3 protein, called by TCRdb with MiXCR from the RACE reads. TCRdb, rather than the study authors, made the V and J calls. This sample has under 450,000 distinct CDR3 sequences, with about 4.8% found just once. This CDR3 contains 14 residues. The germline V gene encodes CDR1 SGHVS and CDR2 FQNEAQ. V dropped 4 bases and J dropped 6; count of bases not matched to a gene: 8. This clonotype was found many times. The antigen remains unidentified.

This chain joins TRBV7-8 and TRBJ2-7; 8 bases are shared with TRBD2. The origin of this receptor is a woman aged 50 to 60 with alopecia areata. Some clones in this sample may be carry-over from other donors' samples. Material: whole blood, obtained in connection with sensitization to the hapten diphenylcyclopropenone (DPC). The DNA for the CDR3 is TGTGCCAGCAGCTATACTAGCGGTCCCGCCGAGCAGTACTTC. This translates into CASSYTSGPAEQYF.